The present T cell receptor beta chain was sequenced within a study of siplizumab effects on memory and regulatory T cells. Whole-study results and caveats: To unstimulated subsets, only a minor fraction of alloreactive clones could be mapped.

In the case of this clone: The antigen is not known.

Per sample, some 10^5 TCR templates underwent assay. Produced via immunoSEQ multiplex PCR; TCRdb's table is partial and in-frame only. Of more than 85,000 clones in the sample, roughly 92% were seen once. V dropped 2 bases and J dropped 0 bases, with 4 bases sitting between them. Germline V gene data show CDR1 as LNHDA and CDR2 as SQIVND (reference sequence). The CDR3 extends over 13 amino acids. This clonotype originated in a human donor in good health. The sample taken for sequencing was CD4+ T cells sorted from blood. The chain couples TRBV19 to TRBJ1-2, with D unclear. The CDR3 sequence is CASSIQANYGYTF. The CDR3 nucleotides read TGTGCCAGTAGTATACAGGCTAACTATGGCTACACCTTC. Full variable domain (rest looked up from reference TRBV19 and TRBJ1-2): DGGITQSPKYLFRKEGQNVTLSCEQNLNHDAMYWYRQDPGQGLRLIYYSQIVNDFQKGDIAEGYSVSREKKESFPLTVTSAQKNPTAFYLCASSIQANYGYTFGSGTRLTVV.